Reported below is one T cell receptor beta chain. The antigen remains unidentified. This sample is drawn from a study of response to subunit inactivated influenza vaccine. General study findings and limits: Authors proposed each seasonal influenza vaccination draws in few new T cells.

The CDR3 sequence is 14 residues long. In germline, CDR1 is MGHRA, CDR2 YSYEKL. After removal of 1 base from V and 7 bases from J, the junction contained 2 bases not matched to a gene. TCRdb re-called the RT-PCR reads through MiXCR, storing one row per CDR3 protein. The sample shows around 300,000 distinct CDR3 sequences, around 20% of them seen only once. The chain is built from TRBV4-1 and TRBJ2-1, with 9 nucleotides matching TRBD1. Sample: PBMCs from blood, taken roughly 20 months after vaccination. This TCR was recovered from a man aged 50 to 75 who received an inactivated influenza vaccine. CDR3 bases: TGCGCCAGCAGCCAAGTGACAGGGGGGAATGAGCAGTTCTTC. Its translation is CASSQVTGGNEQFF.